This T cell receptor (beta chain) is drawn from a study of blood T cell repertoires in COVID-19. Cohort allocation depended upon clinical history that participants reported. Two negative PCRs, clearance, or symptom resolution were required of recovered Cohort 3 donors. Using immunoSEQ multiplex PCR, the repertoire was profiled, and TCRdb retains in-frame clones only, with some absent. The data show hundreds of thousands of clones, around 90% seen once. V dropped 4 bases and J dropped 3; count of bases not matched to a gene: 11. The CDR3 spans 16 residues. CDR1 SGHRS and CDR2 YFSETQ come from the germline V gene.

This rearrangement joins TRBV5-1 to TRBJ2-7, with 9 bases that match TRBD2. Sequenced sample: PBMCs or T cells enriched from blood (not recorded which). The clonotype was recovered from a woman aged 18-30 years who had recovered from COVID-19. This chain's CDR3 is CASSLSGVAGDYEQYF. CDR3 DNA sequence: TGCGCCAGCAGCCTCAGTGGGGTAGCGGGAGACTACGAGCAGTACTTC.